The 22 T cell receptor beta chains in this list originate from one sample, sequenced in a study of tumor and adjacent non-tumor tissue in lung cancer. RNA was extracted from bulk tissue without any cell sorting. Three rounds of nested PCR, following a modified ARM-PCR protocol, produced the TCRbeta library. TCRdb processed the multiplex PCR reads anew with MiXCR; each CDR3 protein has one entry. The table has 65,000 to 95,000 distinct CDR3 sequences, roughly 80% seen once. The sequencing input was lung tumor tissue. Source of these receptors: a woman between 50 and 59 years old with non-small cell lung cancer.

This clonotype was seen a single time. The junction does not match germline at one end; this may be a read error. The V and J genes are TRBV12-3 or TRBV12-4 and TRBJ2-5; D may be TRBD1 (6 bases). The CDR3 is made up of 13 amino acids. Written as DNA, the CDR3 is TGTGCCAGCAGTTTATGGGGGCCAGAGACCAAGTACTTC. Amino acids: CASSLWGPETKYF.

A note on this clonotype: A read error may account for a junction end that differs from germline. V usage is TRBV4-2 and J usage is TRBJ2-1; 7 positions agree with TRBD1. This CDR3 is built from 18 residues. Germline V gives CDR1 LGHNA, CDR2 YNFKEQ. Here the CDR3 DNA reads TGTGCCAGCAGCCAACGTGGGACAGCTGACCGGGCCTACAATGAACAGTTCTTC. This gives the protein CASSQRGTADRAYNEQFF.

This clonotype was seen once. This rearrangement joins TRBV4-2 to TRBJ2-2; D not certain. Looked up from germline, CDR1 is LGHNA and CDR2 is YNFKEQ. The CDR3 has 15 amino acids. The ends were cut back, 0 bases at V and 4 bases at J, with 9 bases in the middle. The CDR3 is CASSQELAVTGELFF. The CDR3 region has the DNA TGTGCCAGCAGCCAAGAACTGGCAGTCACCGGGGAGCTGTTTTTT.

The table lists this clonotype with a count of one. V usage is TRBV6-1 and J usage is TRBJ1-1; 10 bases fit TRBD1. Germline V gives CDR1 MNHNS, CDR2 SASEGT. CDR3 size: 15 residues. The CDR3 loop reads CDNSGRQGARTEAFF. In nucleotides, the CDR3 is TGTGACAACAGTGGTAGACAGGGGGCGCGCACTGAAGCTTTCTTT.

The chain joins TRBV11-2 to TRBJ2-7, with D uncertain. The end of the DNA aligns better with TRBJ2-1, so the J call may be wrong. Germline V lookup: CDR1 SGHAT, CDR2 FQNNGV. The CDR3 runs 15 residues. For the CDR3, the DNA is TGTGCCAGCAGCCCATGGGCTAGTAGTTCCTACGAGCAGTTCTTC. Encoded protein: CASSPWASSSYEQFF.

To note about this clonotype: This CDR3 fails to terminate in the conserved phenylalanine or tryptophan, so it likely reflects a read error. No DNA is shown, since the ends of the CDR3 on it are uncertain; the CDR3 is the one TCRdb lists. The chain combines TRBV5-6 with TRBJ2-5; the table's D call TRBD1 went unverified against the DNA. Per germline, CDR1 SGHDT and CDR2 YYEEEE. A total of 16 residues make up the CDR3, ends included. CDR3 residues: CASSLAGGARLDTPYL.

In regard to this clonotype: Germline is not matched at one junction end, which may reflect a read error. This chain's CDR3 is CSVVFGRRDEEALF. CDR3 in DNA: TGCAGTGTTGTCTTTGGCAGAAGAGATGAAGAAGCTTTATTT. The chain couples TRBV29-1 to TRBJ1-1; D gene unclear. The CDR3 has 14 amino acids. Germline V gene sequence: CDR1 SQVTM, CDR2 ANQGSEA.

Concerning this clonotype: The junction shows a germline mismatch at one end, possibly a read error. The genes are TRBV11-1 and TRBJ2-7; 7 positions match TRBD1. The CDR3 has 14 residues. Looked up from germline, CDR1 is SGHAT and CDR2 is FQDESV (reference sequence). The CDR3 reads CAISHRDSSYEQYF. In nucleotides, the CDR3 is TGTGCCATCAGCCACCGGGACAGCTCATACGAGCAGTACTTC.

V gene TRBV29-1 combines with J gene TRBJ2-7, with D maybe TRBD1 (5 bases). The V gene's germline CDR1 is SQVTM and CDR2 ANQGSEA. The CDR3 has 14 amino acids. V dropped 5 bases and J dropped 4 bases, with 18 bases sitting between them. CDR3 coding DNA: TGCAGCGTTAAAACGGGCAGGGAAAGTTACGAGCAGTACTTC. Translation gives CSVKTGRESYEQYF.

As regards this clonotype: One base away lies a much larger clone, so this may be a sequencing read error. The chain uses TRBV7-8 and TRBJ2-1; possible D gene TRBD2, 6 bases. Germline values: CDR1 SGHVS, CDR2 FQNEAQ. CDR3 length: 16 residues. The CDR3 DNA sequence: TGTGCCAACAGCTTAATGGGGGGTATGCCCTCCGATGAGCAGTTCTTC. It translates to CANSLMGGMPSDEQFF.

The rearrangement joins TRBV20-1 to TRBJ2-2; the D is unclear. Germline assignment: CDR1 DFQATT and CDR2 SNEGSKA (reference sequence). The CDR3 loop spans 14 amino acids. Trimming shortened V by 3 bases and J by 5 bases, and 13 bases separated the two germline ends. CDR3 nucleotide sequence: TGCAGTGCTAGCGCCATTAGCCGGACCGGGGAGCTGTTTTTT. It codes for CSASAISRTGELFF.

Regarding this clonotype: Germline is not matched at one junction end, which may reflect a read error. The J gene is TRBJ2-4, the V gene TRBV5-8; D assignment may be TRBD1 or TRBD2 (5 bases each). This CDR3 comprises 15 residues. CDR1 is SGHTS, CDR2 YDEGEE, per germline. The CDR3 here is CASSYAGTRKNTQYF. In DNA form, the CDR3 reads TGTGCAAGCAGTTATGCCGGGACCAGAAAAAACACTCAGTACTTC. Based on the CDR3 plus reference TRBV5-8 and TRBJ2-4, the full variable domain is EAGVTQSPTHLIKTRGQQATLRCSPISGHTSVYWYQQALGLGLQFLLWYDEGEERNRGNFPPRFSGRQFPNYSSELNVNALELEDSALYLCASSYAGTRKNTQYFGAGTRLSVL.

CDR3 sequence: CASSFGLTGMCGVNEQFF. CDR3 in DNA: TGTGCCAGCAGCTTTGGGCTAACGGGAATGTGTGGGGTTAATGAGCAGTTCTTC. The V gene is TRBV7-8, the J gene TRBJ2-1; tentatively, D is TRBD2 (5 bases). The CDR3 covers 18 residues. The germline gives CDR1 SGHVS, CDR2 FQNEAQ. The ends were cut back, 3 bases at V and 7 bases at J, with 25 bases in the middle. The complete variable domain, with remaining parts taken from reference TRBV7-8 and TRBJ2-1, reads GAGVSQSPRYKVAKRGQDVALRCDPISGHVSLFWYQQALGQGPEFLTYFQNEAQLDKSGLPSDRFFAERPEGSVSTLKIQRTQQEDSAVYLCASSFGLTGMCGVNEQFFGPGTRLTVL.

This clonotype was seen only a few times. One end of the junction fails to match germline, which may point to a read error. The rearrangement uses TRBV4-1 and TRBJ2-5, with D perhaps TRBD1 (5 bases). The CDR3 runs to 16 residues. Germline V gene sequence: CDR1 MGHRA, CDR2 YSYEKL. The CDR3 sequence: CASSQAKGNGQETEFF. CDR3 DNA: TGCGCCAGCAGCCAAGCCAAGGGGAACGGTCAAGAGACCGAGTTCTTC.

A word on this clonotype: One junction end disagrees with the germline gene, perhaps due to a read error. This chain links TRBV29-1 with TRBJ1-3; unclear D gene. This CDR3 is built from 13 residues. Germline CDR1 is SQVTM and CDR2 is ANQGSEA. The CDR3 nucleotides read TGCAGCGTCGCTAGAAACTTTGGAAACACCATAAATTTT. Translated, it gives CSVARNFGNTINF.

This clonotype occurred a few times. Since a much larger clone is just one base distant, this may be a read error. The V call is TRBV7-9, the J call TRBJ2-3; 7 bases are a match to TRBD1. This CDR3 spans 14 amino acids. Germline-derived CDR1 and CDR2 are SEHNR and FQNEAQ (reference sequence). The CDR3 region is CASRRDSNTDMQYF. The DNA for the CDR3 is TGTGCCAGCAGACGGGACAGTAATACAGATATGCAGTATTTT.

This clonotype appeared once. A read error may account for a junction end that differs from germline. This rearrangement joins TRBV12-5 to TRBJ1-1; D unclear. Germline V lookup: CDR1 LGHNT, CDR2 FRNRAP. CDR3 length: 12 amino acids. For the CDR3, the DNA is TGTACTAGTACTTTGGGATTCACTGAAGCTTTCTTT. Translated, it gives CTSTLGFTEAFF. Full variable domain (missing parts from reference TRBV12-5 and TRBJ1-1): DARVTQTPRHKVTEMGQEVTMRCQPILGHNTVFWYRQTMMQGLELLAYFRNRAPLDDSGMPKDRFSAEMPDATLATLKIQPSEPRDSAVYFCTSTLGFTEAFFGQGTRLTVV.

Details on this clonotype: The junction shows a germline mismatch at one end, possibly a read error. This CDR3 reads CASNQDQWWETQYF. The CDR3 DNA is TGCGCGAGCAACCAAGACCAGTGGTGGGAGACCCAGTACTTC. The rearrangement uses TRBV4-3 and TRBJ2-5; D is unclear. Germline V CDR1 and CDR2: LGHNA, YSLEER. The CDR3 has 14 residues.

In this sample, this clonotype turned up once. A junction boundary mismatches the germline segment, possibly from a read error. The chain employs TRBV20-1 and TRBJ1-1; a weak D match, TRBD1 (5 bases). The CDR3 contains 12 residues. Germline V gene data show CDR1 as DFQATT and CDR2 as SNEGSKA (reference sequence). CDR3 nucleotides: TGCAGTGGGGAGGGGCTGTACACTCAAGCTTTCTTT. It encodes CSGEGLYTQAFF.

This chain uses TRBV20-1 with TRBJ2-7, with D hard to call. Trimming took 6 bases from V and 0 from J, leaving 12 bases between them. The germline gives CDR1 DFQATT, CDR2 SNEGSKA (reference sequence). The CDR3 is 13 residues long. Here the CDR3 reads CSAYNGRSYEQYF. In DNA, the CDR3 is TGCAGTGCGTATAACGGCCGCTCCTACGAGCAGTACTTC.

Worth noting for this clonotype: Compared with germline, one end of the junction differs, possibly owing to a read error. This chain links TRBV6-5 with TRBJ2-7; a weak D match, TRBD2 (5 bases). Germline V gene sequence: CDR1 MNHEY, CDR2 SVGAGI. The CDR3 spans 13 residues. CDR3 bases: TGTGCCAGCACTTACCGGGGTCTATACGAGCAGTACTTC. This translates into CASTYRGLYEQYF.

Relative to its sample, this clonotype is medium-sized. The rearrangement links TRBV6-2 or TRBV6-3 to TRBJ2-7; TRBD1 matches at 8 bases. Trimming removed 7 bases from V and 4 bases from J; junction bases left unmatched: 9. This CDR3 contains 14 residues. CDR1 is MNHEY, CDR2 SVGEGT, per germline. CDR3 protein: CASTPTGDWYEQYF. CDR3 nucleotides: TGTGCCAGCACCCCGACAGGGGATTGGTACGAGCAGTACTTC.